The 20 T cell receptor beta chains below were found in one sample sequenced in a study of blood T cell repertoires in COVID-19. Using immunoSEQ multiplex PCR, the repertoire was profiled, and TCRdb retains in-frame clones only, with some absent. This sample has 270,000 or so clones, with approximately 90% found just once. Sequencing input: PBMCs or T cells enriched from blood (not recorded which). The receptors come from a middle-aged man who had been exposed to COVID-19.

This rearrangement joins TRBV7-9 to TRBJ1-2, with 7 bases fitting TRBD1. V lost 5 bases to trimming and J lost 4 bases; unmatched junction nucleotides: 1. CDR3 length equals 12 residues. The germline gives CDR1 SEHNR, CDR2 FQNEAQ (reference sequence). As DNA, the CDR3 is TGTGCCAGCAGCACAGGGGCCTATGGCTACACCTTC. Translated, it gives CASSTGAYGYTF.

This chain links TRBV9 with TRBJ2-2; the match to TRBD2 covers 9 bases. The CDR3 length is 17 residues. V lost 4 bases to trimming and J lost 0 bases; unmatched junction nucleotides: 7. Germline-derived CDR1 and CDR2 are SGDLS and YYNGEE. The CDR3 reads CASSRGSGRTNTGELFF. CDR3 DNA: TGTGCCAGCAGCCGGGGGAGCGGGAGGACGAACACCGGGGAGCTGTTTTTT.

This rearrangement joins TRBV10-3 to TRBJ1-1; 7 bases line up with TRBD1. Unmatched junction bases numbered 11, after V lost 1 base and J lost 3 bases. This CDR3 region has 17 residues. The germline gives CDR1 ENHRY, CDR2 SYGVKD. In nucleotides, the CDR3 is TGTGCCATCAGTGAGTTAAACAGGGGCATAAGTTACACTGAAGCTTTCTTT. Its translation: CAISELNRGISYTEAFF.

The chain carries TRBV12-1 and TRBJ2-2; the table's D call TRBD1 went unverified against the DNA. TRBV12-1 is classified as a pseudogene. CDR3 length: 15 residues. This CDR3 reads CASSCDRDNTGELFF. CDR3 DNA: TGTGCCAGCAGCTGTGACAGGGATAACACCGGGGAGCTGTTTTTT.

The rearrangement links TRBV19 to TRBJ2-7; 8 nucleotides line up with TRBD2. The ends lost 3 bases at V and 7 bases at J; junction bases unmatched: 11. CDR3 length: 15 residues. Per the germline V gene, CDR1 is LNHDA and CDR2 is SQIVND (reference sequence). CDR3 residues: CASSISEREMDEQYF. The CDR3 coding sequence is TGTGCCAGTAGTATCTCAGAGCGGGAGATGGATGAGCAGTACTTC.

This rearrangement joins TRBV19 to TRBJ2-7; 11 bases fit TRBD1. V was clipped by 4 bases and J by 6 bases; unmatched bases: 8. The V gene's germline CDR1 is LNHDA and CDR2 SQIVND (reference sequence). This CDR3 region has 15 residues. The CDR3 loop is CASSTRDRGFLEQYF. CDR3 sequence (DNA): TGTGCCAGTAGTACCCGGGACAGGGGGTTTCTCGAGCAGTACTTC.

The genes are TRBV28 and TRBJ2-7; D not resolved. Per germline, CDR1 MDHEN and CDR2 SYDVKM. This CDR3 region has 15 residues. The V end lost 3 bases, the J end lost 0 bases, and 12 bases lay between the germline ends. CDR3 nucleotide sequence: TGTGCCAGCAGTTTGCGACTCGAGATCTCCTACGAGCAGTACTTC. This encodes CASSLRLEISYEQYF.

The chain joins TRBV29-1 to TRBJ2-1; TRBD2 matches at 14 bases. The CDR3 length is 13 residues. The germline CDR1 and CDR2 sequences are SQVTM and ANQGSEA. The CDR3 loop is CSSGLAGGNEQFF. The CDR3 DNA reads TGCAGTTCCGGACTAGCGGGGGGAAATGAGCAGTTCTTC.

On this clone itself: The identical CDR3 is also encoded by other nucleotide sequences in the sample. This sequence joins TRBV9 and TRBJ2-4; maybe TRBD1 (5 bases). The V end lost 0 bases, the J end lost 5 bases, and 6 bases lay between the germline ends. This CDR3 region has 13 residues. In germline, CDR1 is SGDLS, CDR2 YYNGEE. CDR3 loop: CASSVEGENIQYF. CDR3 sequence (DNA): TGTGCCAGCAGCGTAGAAGGGGAAAACATTCAGTACTTC.

The CDR3 region is CASSPRTGGQYNEQFF. The DNA of the CDR3 is TGTGCCAGCAGCCCTAGGACAGGGGGCCAGTACAATGAGCAGTTCTTC. The rearrangement joins TRBV7-3 to TRBJ2-1, with TRBD1 identical over 11 bases. CDR1 is SGHTA, CDR2 FQGTGA, per germline. V shed 5 bases and J 4 bases; nucleotides not matched to a gene: 7. CDR3 length: 16 amino acids.

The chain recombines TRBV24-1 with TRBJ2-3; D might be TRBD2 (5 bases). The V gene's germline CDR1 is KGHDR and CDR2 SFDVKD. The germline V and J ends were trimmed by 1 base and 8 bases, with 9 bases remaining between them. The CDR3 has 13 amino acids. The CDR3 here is CATSDFGLATQYF. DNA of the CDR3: TGTGCCACCAGTGATTTTGGCCTAGCTACGCAGTATTTT.

The CDR3 loop is CASSLRSGSEAFF. The CDR3 region has the DNA TGTGCCAGCAGTTTACGTTCGGGGTCTGAAGCTTTCTTT. The chain is built from TRBV27 and TRBJ1-1; no firm D call. Trimming removed 2 bases at V and 6 bases at J, with 10 bases between. This CDR3 has 13 residues. Germline V gene sequence: CDR1 MNHEY, CDR2 SMNVEV (reference sequence).

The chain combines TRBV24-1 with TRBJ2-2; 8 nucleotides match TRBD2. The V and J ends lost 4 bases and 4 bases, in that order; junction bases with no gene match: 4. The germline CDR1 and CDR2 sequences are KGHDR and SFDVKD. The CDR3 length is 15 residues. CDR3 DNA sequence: TGTGCCACCAGTGAGAGCGGGAGAGGCACCGGGGAGCTGTTTTTT. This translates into CATSESGRGTGELFF.

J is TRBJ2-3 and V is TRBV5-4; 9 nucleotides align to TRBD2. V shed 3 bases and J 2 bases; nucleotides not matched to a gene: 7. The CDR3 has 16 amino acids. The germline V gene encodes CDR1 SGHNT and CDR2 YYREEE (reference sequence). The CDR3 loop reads CASSYRLAAYTDTQYF. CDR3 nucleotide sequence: TGTGCCAGCAGCTACCGACTAGCGGCATACACAGATACGCAGTATTTT.

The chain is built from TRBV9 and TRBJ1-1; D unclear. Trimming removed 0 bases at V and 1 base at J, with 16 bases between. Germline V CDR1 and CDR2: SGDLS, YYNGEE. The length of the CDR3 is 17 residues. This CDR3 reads CASSVVVNREENTEAFF. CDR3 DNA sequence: TGTGCCAGCAGCGTAGTAGTAAACAGAGAAGAGAACACTGAAGCTTTCTTT.

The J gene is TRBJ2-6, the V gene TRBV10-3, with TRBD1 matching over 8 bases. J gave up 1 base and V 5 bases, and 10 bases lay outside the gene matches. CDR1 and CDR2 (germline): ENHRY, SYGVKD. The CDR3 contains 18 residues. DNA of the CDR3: TGTGCCATCAGTCAATCGACAGGGACAGGTTCTGGGGCCAACGTCCTGACTTTC. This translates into CAISQSTGTGSGANVLTF.

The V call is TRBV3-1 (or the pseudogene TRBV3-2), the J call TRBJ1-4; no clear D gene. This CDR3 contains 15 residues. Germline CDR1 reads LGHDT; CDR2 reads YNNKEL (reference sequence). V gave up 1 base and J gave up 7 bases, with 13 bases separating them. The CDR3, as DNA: TGTGCCAGCAGCCAAGTCCGGGGTAGTAGTGAAAAACTGTTTTTT. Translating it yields CASSQVRGSSEKLFF.

The CDR3 DNA is TGCGCCAGCAGCTTGGGAAACACAGGGATAGGAGAGACCCAGTACTTC. The encoded protein is CASSLGNTGIGETQYF. The rearrangement joins TRBV5-1 to TRBJ2-5, with D possibly TRBD1 on 6 matching bases. The CDR3 sequence is 16 residues long. Germline loops: CDR1 SGHRS, CDR2 YFSETQ. Between the trimmed V and J ends, which lost 0 bases and 4 bases, there was a span of 16 bases.

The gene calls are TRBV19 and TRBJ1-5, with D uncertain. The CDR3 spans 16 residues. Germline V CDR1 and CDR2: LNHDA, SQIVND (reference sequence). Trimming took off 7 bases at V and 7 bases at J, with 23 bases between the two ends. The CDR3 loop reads CASTNPAANSGQPQHF. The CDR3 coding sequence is TGTGCCAGTACTAATCCCGCAGCTAATTCGGGACAGCCCCAGCATTTT. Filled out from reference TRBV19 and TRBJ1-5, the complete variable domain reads DGGITQSPKYLFRKEGQNVTLSCEQNLNHDAMYWYRQDPGQGLRLIYYSQIVNDFQKGDIAEGYSVSREKKESFPLTVTSAQKNPTAFYLCASTNPAANSGQPQHFGDGTRLSIL.

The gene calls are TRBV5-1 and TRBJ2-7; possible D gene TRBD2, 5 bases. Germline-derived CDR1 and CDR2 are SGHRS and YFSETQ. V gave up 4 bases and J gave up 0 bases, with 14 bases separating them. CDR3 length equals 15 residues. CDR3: CASSTRGGGSYEQYF. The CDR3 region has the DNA TGCGCCAGCAGCACCCGAGGAGGAGGCTCCTACGAGCAGTACTTC.